The 28 T cell receptor beta chains below all came from one sample that was sequenced in a study of cytomegalovirus exposure and HLA in healthy donors. PCR involved 60 Vbeta and 13 Jbeta primers. The table came from immunoSEQ multiplex PCR; TCRdb's copy has only in-frame clones and leaves some out. This sample has a few hundred thousand clones, with about 80% found just once. The source material was PBMCs. The receptors were sampled from a woman aged 60-70 years in good health and CMV-seropositive.

In the case of this clone: One end of the junction is discordant with germline, which a read error may explain. This chain connects TRBV9 to TRBJ1-4, with D perhaps matching TRBD1 (6 bases). Per germline, CDR1 SGDLS and CDR2 YYNGEE. The CDR3 is made up of 14 amino acids. The CDR3 loop reads CASSVQGTSEKLLF. CDR3 nucleotide sequence: TGTGCCAGCAGCGTGCAGGGGACGAGTGAAAAACTGCTTTTT.

DNA of the CDR3: TGTGCCAGCAGCGACACAGGGTGGGCTGAAGCTTTCTTT. Protein sequence: CASSDTGWAEAFF. The rearrangement uses TRBV5-5 and TRBJ1-1; weak D call: TRBD1 (6 bases). The CDR3 is 13 amino acids. CDR1 and CDR2 from the germline V gene are SGHKS and YYEKEE (reference sequence). Trimming removed 4 bases from V and 6 bases from J, with 13 bases in between.

V is TRBV25-1 and J is TRBJ2-5; D perhaps matches TRBD2 (7 bases). The CDR3 length is 17 residues. Germline-derived CDR1 and CDR2 are MGHDK and SYGVNS. Between the trimmed V and J ends, which lost 2 bases and 4 bases, there was a span of 20 bases. The CDR3 reads CASSEALGRGRAETQYF. The CDR3 DNA reads as TGTGCCAGCAGTGAAGCCCTAGGGCGGGGGCGGGCAGAGACCCAGTACTTC.

Only a few counts were recorded for this clone. The junction departs from the called germline gene at one end, perhaps through a read error. The rearrangement joins TRBV6-1 to TRBJ2-5; possibly TRBD1 for D (6 bases). Germline CDR1 and CDR2: MNHNS and SASEGT. The CDR3 is 13 amino acids. CDR3 sequence: CASRGHLGETQYF. CDR3 nucleotides: TGTGCAAGCAGGGGACATCTCGGGGAGACCCAGTACTTC.

V and J are TRBV10-3 and TRBJ2-5, with D perhaps matching TRBD1 (5 bases). The germline V and J ends were trimmed by 4 bases and 2 bases, with 11 bases remaining between them. In germline, CDR1 is ENHRY, CDR2 SYGVKD. CDR3 length: 14 amino acids. Here the CDR3 reads CAISGTRRQETQYF. For the CDR3, the DNA is TGTGCCATCAGTGGGACAAGAAGGCAAGAGACCCAGTACTTC.

This chain connects TRBV20-1 to TRBJ1-2; no clear D gene. V was pared by 3 bases and J by 8 bases, with 10 bases between. CDR3 length equals 11 residues. Germline CDR1 is DFQATT and CDR2 is SNEGSKA (reference sequence). The CDR3 loop is CSASSAKGYTF. The DNA for the CDR3 is TGCAGTGCTAGTTCTGCGAAGGGCTACACCTTC.

In DNA form, the CDR3 reads TGTGCCAGCAGTTTGGGACAGGGGGGCTATGGCTACACCTTC. Amino acid sequence: CASSLGQGGYGYTF. The chain is built from TRBV2 and TRBJ1-2, with 11 bases aligning to TRBD1. CDR1 is SNHLY and CDR2 is FYNNEI in the germline V gene. After removal of 5 bases from V and 4 bases from J, the junction contained 3 bases not matched to a gene. The CDR3 loop spans 14 amino acids.

This chain links TRBV27 with TRBJ2-6, with D possibly TRBD1 on 5 matching bases. With 1 base removed from V and 1 base from J, the gap between germline ends came to 8 bases. CDR1 MNHEY and CDR2 SMNVEV come from the germline V gene (reference sequence). The CDR3 spans 16 residues. The DNA of the CDR3 is TGTGCCAGCAGTTTATGGGCAGGGTCTGGGGCCAACGTCCTGACTTTC. Protein: CASSLWAGSGANVLTF.

This clone was counted only a few times. The gene calls are TRBV7-9 and TRBJ2-7; 8 bases map to TRBD1. Germline values: CDR1 SEHNR, CDR2 FQNEAQ (reference sequence). J lost 7 bases, V lost 9 bases, and 11 bases had no gene match. The CDR3 consists of 13 residues. In nucleotides, the CDR3 is TGTGCCAGGGGTACAGGGGGAGTCGGGGAGCAGTACTTC. This sequence encodes CARGTGGVGEQYF.

This clone was observed a few times. The J gene is TRBJ1-2, the V gene TRBV4-1, with D possibly TRBD1 on 5 matching bases. Trimming left V 3 bases short and J 5 bases short, with 16 bases between. The CDR3 covers 15 residues. Looked up from germline, CDR1 is MGHRA and CDR2 is YSYEKL. The CDR3 sequence is CASSQGGTASYGYTF. The CDR3 coding sequence is TGCGCCAGCAGCCAGGGGGGGACGGCTTCTTATGGCTACACCTTC.

The chain has TRBV7-6 and TRBJ2-3, with 11 positions matching TRBD2. V lost 4 bases, J lost 5 bases, and 5 bases stayed unmatched. The CDR3 contains 15 residues. Per germline, CDR1 SGHVS and CDR2 FNYEAQ. The CDR3 bases are TGTGCCAGCAGCTACACTAGCGGGAGAAGAGATACGCAGTATTTT. Protein product: CASSYTSGRRDTQYF.

The table lists this clone with a few counts. CDR3 DNA sequence: TGTGCCAGCAGCTTTGCGGGAGGGCGCACAGATACGCAGTATTTT. Translating it yields CASSFAGGRTDTQYF. This chain uses TRBV7-2 with TRBJ2-3, with 9 bases that match TRBD2. The length of the CDR3 is 15 residues. V gave up 3 bases and J gave up 1 base; unmatched junction bases: 2. CDR1 is SGHTA, CDR2 FQGNSA, per germline.

V is TRBV7-3 and J is TRBJ2-7; 7 bases align to TRBD1. Trimming took 5 bases from V and 2 from J; bases not matched to a gene: 9. This CDR3 comprises 15 residues. Looked up from germline, CDR1 is SGHTA and CDR2 is FQGTGA. The CDR3 DNA reads as TGTGCCAGCAGCCCTTCAAACAGGGGAGCCTACGAGCAGTACTTC. It encodes CASSPSNRGAYEQYF. Drawing the rest from reference TRBV7-3 and TRBJ2-7, the complete variable domain is GAGVSQTPSNKVTEKGKYVELRCDPISGHTALYWYRQSLGQGPEFLIYFQGTGAADDSGLPNDRFFAVRPEGSVSTLKIQRTERGDSAVYLCASSPSNRGAYEQYFGPGTRLTVT.

This chain connects TRBV30 to TRBJ2-5; the D gene is possibly TRBD1 (6 bases). The CDR3 contains 14 residues. V was clipped by 4 bases and J by 4 bases, with 16 bases between them. Germline lookup yields CDR1 GTSNPN and CDR2 SVGIG (reference sequence). This CDR3 is CAWNARGRGETQYF. For the CDR3, the DNA is TGTGCCTGGAACGCCAGGGGCCGAGGAGAGACCCAGTACTTC.

This clone showed up just a few times. The chain has TRBV7-2 and TRBJ1-1; D gene uncertain. V was shortened by 4 bases and J by 1 base, with 13 bases between the two germline ends. In germline, CDR1 is SGHTA, CDR2 FQGNSA. The CDR3 is 15 amino acids. Here the CDR3 reads CASSSGSLSNTEAFF. The DNA of the CDR3 is TGTGCCAGCAGCTCGGGGAGTCTTTCGAACACTGAAGCTTTCTTT. Filled out from reference TRBV7-2 and TRBJ1-1, the complete variable domain reads GAGVSQSPSNKVTEKGKDVELRCDPISGHTALYWYRQSLGQGLEFLIYFQGNSAPDKSGLPSDRFSAERTGGSVSTLTIQRTQQEDSAVYLCASSSGSLSNTEAFFGQGTRLTVV.

This chain links TRBV29-1 with TRBJ1-2; D possibly corresponds to TRBD1 (6 bases). The length of the CDR3 is 16 residues. V shed 4 bases and J shed 1 base, with 19 bases lying between them. Germline V lookup: CDR1 SQVTM, CDR2 ANQGSEA. This CDR3 reads CSVASPGGGVNYGYTF. In nucleotides, the CDR3 is TGCAGCGTTGCATCCCCGGGAGGGGGTGTTAACTATGGCTACACCTTC.

Remarks on this clone: The sample has other DNA sequences that encode this CDR3 too. V is TRBV9 and J is TRBJ1-2; D not certain. V shed 0 bases and J shed 3 bases, with 3 bases lying between them. The CDR3 has 12 amino acids. Germline V gene data show CDR1 as SGDLS and CDR2 as YYNGEE. CDR3 sequence reads: CASSVADYGYTF. CDR3 bases: TGTGCCAGCAGCGTAGCCGACTATGGCTACACCTTC. Using reference TRBV9 and TRBJ1-2 for the parts outside the CDR3, the full variable domain is DSGVTQTPKHLITATGQRVTLRCSPRSGDLSVYWYQQSLDQGLQFLIQYYNGEERAKGNILERFSAQQFPDLHSELNLSSLELGDSALYFCASSVADYGYTFGSGTRLTVV.

This clone was seen just once. The chain couples TRBV7-8 to TRBJ1-2; D unclear. The CDR3 spans 16 residues. The germline gives CDR1 SGHVS, CDR2 FQNEAQ. V shed 5 bases and J shed 0 bases, with 16 bases lying between them. CDR3 region: CASSTLRVLTNYGYTF. CDR3 coding DNA: TGTGCCAGCAGCACCTTGCGGGTCTTGACTAACTATGGCTACACCTTC.

The V and J genes are TRBV4-3 and TRBJ1-2; the D is unclear. Germline CDR1 reads LGHNA; CDR2 reads YSLEER. V shed 5 bases and J shed 10 bases, with 11 bases lying between them. The CDR3 runs to 11 residues. CDR3 in amino acids: CASSGGRVYTF. CDR3 coding DNA: TGCGCCAGCAGCGGAGGGAGAGTCTACACCTTC.

The rearrangement uses TRBV29-1 and TRBJ1-2, with D possibly TRBD1 on 6 matching bases. The germline V gene has CDR1 SQVTM and CDR2 ANQGSEA. Trimming removed 4 bases at V and 3 bases at J, with 15 bases between. The length of the CDR3 is 14 residues. The DNA for the CDR3 is TGCAGCGTTGCCACAGGGAGTGGCGACTATGGCTACACCTTC. The encoded protein is CSVATGSGDYGYTF.

A few counts support this clone. The chain couples TRBV21-1 to TRBJ2-7; the table's D call, TRBD2, was not checked against the DNA. TRBV21-1 is an annotated pseudogene. The CDR3 is made up of 16 amino acids. The CDR3 bases are TGTGCCAGCAGCAAAGCGGGGAGGGATGCATCCTACGAGCAGTACTTC. It specifies CASSKAGRDASYEQYF.

The rearrangement links TRBV5-1 to TRBJ1-1; D is possibly TRBD1 (6 bases). CDR1 is SGHRS and CDR2 is YFSETQ in the germline V gene. V dropped 4 bases and J dropped 4 bases, with 14 bases sitting between them. The length of the CDR3 is 14 residues. The CDR3 sequence: CASSQQGGSTEAFF. The CDR3 region has the DNA TGCGCCAGCAGCCAACAGGGAGGGAGCACTGAAGCTTTCTTT. Together with reference TRBV5-1 and TRBJ1-1, the CDR3 gives the full variable domain: KAGVTQTPRYLIKTRGQQVTLSCSPISGHRSVSWYQQTPGQGLQFLFEYFSETQRNKGNFPGRFSGRQFSNSRSEMNVSTLELGDSALYLCASSQQGGSTEAFFGQGTRLTVV.

This clone has only a few counts. The genes are TRBV30 and TRBJ1-5, with 10 bases that match TRBD1. CDR1 is GTSNPN and CDR2 is SVGIG in the germline V gene (reference sequence). With 5 bases clipped from V and 0 bases from J, the junction kept 10 bases outside the gene matches. The CDR3 has 17 amino acids. CDR3 sequence (DNA): TGTGCCTGGGCCGGGACAGGGGCCCTCTATAGCAATCAGCCCCAGCATTTT. Residues: CAWAGTGALYSNQPQHF.

This clone has just a few counts. The V call is TRBV2, the J call TRBJ1-5; 11 bases map to TRBD1. The CDR3 has 14 amino acids. CDR1 SNHLY and CDR2 FYNNEI come from the germline V gene. Unmatched junction bases numbered 7, after V lost 8 bases and J lost 7 bases. This CDR3 reads CASGGQGVRQPQHF. In DNA form, the CDR3 reads TGTGCCAGCGGGGGACAGGGGGTAAGGCAGCCCCAGCATTTT.

The V and J genes are TRBV18 and TRBJ1-1; 9 nucleotides line up with TRBD1. The CDR3 runs to 15 residues. Germline V CDR1 and CDR2: KGHSH, LQKENI. The trim removed 3 bases at V and 4 bases at J, leaving 6 bases unmatched. The CDR3 sequence is CASSPATGGRTEAFF. The DNA for the CDR3 is TGTGCCAGCTCACCCGCGACAGGGGGTCGCACTGAAGCTTTCTTT. Combining the CDR3 with reference TRBV18 and TRBJ1-1 gives the whole variable domain NAGVMQNPRHLVRRRGQEARLRCSPMKGHSHVYWYRQLPEEGLKFMVYLQKENIIDESGMPKERFSAEFPKEGPSILRIQQVVRGDSAAYFCASSPATGGRTEAFFGQGTRLTVV.

The chain recombines TRBV10-3 with TRBJ1-1, with a weak D call TRBD1 (5 bases). In germline, CDR1 is ENHRY, CDR2 SYGVKD. The ends were cut back, 0 bases at V and 9 bases at J, with 11 bases in the middle. CDR3 length: 13 amino acids. CDR3 loop: CAISESQGRKAFF. For the CDR3, the DNA is TGTGCCATCAGTGAGTCGCAGGGCAGGAAAGCTTTCTTT.

The CDR3: CASSLGPGRENTGELFF. The CDR3 coding sequence is TGTGCCAGCAGCTTAGGTCCCGGGAGGGAGAACACCGGGGAGCTGTTTTTT. The chain combines TRBV11-3 with TRBJ2-2; 8 nucleotides agree with TRBD2. The CDR3 covers 17 residues. V lost 1 base, J lost 1 base, and 5 bases stayed unmatched. Looked up from germline, CDR1 is SGHNT and CDR2 is YENEEA.

The chain employs TRBV7-9 and TRBJ2-1, with TRBD1 identical over 9 bases. The CDR3 covers 15 residues. In germline, CDR1 is SEHNR, CDR2 FQNEAQ (reference sequence). Unmatched junction bases numbered 10, after V lost 6 bases and J lost 7 bases. In nucleotides, the CDR3 is TGTGCCAGCAGACCGGTGAACAGGGGGCTTAATGAGCAGTTCTTC. Its translation: CASRPVNRGLNEQFF.